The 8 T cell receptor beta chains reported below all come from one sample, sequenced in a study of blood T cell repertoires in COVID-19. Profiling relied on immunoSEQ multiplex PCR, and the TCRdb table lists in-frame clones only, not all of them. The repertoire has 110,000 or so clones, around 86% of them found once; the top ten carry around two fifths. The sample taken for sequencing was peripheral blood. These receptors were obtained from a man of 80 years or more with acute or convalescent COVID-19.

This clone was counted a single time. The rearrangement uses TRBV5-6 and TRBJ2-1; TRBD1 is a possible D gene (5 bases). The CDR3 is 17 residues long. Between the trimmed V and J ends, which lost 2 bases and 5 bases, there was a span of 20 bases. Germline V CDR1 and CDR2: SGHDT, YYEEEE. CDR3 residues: CASSFARSDSRDNEQFF. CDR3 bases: TGTGCCAGCAGCTTCGCTCGTTCCGACAGTCGGGACAATGAGCAGTTCTTC. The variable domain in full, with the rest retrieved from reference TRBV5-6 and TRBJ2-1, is DAGVTQSPTHLIKTRGQQVTLRCSPKSGHDTVSWYQQALGQGPQFIFQYYEEEERQRGNFPDRFSGHQFPNYSSELNVNALLLGDSALYLCASSFARSDSRDNEQFFGPGTRLTVL.

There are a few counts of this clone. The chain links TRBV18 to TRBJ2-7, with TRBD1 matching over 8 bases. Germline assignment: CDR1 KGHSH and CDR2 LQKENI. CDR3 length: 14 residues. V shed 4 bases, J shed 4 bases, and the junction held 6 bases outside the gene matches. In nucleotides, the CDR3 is TGTGCCAGCTCACAGGGACAGGCGTCTTACGAGCAGTACTTC. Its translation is CASSQGQASYEQYF.

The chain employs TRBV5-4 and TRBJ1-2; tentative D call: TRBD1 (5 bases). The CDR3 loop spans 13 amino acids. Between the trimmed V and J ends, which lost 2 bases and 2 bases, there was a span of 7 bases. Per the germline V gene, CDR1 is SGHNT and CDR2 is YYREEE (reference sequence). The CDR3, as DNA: TGTGCCAGCAGCTTAGGACACAACTATGGCTACACCTTC. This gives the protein CASSLGHNYGYTF.

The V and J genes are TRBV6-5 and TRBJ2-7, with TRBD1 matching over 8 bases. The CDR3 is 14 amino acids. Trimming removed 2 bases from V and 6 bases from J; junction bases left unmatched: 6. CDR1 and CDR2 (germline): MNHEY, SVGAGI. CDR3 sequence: CASSYEDRVREQYF. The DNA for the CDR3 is TGTGCCAGCAGTTACGAGGACAGGGTGCGCGAGCAGTACTTC.

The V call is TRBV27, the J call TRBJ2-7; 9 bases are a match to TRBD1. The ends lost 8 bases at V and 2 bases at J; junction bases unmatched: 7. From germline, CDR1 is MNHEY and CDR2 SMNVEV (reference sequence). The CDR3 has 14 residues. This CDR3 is CASGGTGSTYEQYF. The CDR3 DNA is TGTGCCAGCGGTGGGACAGGGTCTACCTACGAGCAGTACTTC.

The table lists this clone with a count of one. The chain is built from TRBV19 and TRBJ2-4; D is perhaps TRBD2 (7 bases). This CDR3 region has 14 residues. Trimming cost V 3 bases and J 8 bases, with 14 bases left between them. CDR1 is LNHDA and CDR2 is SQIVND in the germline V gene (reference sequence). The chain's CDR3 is CASSIWGRGDIQYF. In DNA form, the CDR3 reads TGTGCCAGTAGTATCTGGGGGAGGGGGGACATTCAGTACTTC.

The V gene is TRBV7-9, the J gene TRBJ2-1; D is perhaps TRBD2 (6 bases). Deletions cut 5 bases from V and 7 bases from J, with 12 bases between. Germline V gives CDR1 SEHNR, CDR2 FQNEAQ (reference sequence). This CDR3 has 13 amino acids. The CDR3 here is CASSQTRGNEQFF. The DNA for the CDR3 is TGTGCCAGCAGCCAGACACGGGGGAATGAGCAGTTCTTC.

Written as DNA, the CDR3 is TGTGCCAGCAGCACCCAGGGGGCGAGGACGGGGGAGCTGTTTTTT. This sequence encodes CASSTQGARTGELFF. V and J are TRBV5-4 and TRBJ2-2; TRBD1 matches 8 bases. V lost 4 bases and J lost 8; bases outside the gene matches: 10. This CDR3 region has 15 residues. CDR1 is SGHNT and CDR2 is YYREEE in the germline V gene (reference sequence).